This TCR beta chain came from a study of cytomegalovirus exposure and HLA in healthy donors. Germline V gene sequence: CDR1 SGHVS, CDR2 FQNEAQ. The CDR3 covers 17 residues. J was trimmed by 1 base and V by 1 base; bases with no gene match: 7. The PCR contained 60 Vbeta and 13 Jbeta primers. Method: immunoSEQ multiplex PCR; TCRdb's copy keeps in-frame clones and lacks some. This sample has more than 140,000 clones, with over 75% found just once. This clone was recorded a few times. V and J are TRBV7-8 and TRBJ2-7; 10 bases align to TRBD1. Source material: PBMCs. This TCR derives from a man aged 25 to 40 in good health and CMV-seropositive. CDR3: CASSLGTGGLESYEQYF. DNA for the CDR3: TGTGCCAGCAGCTTAGGGACAGGGGGTCTTGAGTCCTACGAGCAGTACTTC.